This entry lists 3 T cell receptor beta chains sequenced from one sample in a study of blood T cell repertoires in COVID-19. Using immunoSEQ multiplex PCR, the repertoire was profiled, and TCRdb retains in-frame clones only, with some absent. Of about 95,000 clones in the sample, under 90% were seen once. Specimen: peripheral blood. The receptors were gathered from a man in his sixties with COVID-19, enrolled during active disease.

This chain connects TRBV2 to TRBJ2-7; D perhaps matches TRBD1 (6 bases). V gave up 8 bases and J gave up 4 bases, with 12 bases separating them. The CDR3 totals 12 residues. Germline-derived CDR1 and CDR2 are SNHLY and FYNNEI. This chain's CDR3 is CASSGRGYEQYF. As DNA, the CDR3 is TGTGCCAGCTCGGGCAGGGGATACGAGCAGTACTTC.

The V gene is TRBV19, the J gene TRBJ2-2, with 14 bases fitting TRBD2. Germline lookup yields CDR1 LNHDA and CDR2 SQIVND (reference sequence). The CDR3 runs 16 residues. V was clipped by 10 bases and J by 1 base; unmatched bases: 5. CDR3 loop: CAIGTSGSENTGELFF. The CDR3 DNA is TGTGCCATCGGGACTAGCGGGAGCGAGAACACCGGGGAGCTGTTTTTT.

The chain carries TRBV3-1 (or the pseudogene TRBV3-2) and TRBJ2-1; TRBD1 matches at 7 bases. The CDR3 totals 15 residues. Germline assignment: CDR1 LGHDT and CDR2 YNNKEL (reference sequence). V was pared by 1 base and J by 5 bases, with 5 bases of the junction left unmatched. The CDR3 DNA follows: TGTGCCAGCAGCCAAGCGGACAGGTTGAACAATGAGCAGTTCTTC. Its translation is CASSQADRLNNEQFF.